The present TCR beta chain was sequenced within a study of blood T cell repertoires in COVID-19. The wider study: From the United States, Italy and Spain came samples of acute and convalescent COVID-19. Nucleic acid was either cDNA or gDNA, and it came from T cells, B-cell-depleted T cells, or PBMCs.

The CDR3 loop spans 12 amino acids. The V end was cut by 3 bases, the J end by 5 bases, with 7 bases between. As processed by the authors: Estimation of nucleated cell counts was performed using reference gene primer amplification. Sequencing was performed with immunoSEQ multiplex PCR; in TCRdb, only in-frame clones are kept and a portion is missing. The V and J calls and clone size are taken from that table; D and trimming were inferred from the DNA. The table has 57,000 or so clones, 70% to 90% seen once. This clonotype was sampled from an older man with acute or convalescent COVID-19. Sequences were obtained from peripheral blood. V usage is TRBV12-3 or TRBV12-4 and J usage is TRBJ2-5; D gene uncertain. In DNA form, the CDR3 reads TGTGCCAGCAGTTTGATTCGGGAGACCCAGTACTTC. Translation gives CASSLIRETQYF.